This is a list of T cell receptor beta chains from one sample in a study of Graves' ophthalmopathy and Graves' hyperthyroidism. Each CDR3 protein is one row after TCRdb ran MiXCR on the multiplex PCR reads. This table has 200,000 to 250,000 distinct CDR3 sequences, about 47% appearing once. Sequenced sample: peripheral blood. Source of these receptors: an adult man with Graves' ophthalmopathy. CDR3s include the opening cysteine and the closing phenylalanine or tryptophan. The order of the fields is CDR3 protein, CDR3 DNA, V gene, J gene, D gene, clone size. A D gene is named only where the DNA matches it firmly. Clone size is not always given. Where it is, it says once, few, many or a class for expanded clones.

CDR3aa: CASSQLAGGPYEQYF; CDR3nt: TGTGCCAGCAGTCAACTAGCGGGAGGGCCCTACGAGCAGTACTTC; v_gene: TRBV10-2; j_gene: TRBJ2-7; d_gene: TRBD2; abundance: few
CDR3aa: CASSLEFLVGPRAYEQYF; CDR3nt: TGTGCCAGCAGCTTGGAATTTTTGGTGGGACCCCGGGCCTACGAGCAGTACTTC; v_gene: TRBV5-1; j_gene: TRBJ2-7; d_gene: -; abundance: -
CDR3aa: CASDREDTEAFF; CDR3nt: TGTGCCAGCGACAGGGAGGACACTGAAGCTTTCTTT; v_gene: TRBV2; j_gene: TRBJ1-1; d_gene: TRBD1; abundance: -
CDR3aa: CASSILEGGYTF; CDR3nt: TGTGCCAGTAGTATCCTGGAGGGTGGCTACACCTTC; v_gene: TRBV19; j_gene: TRBJ1-2; d_gene: -; abundance: few
CDR3aa: CASSYSGYGGLHTEAFF; CDR3nt: TGTGCCAGCAGTTACTCGGGATACGGGGGGCTTCACACTGAAGCTTTCTTT; v_gene: TRBV10-3; j_gene: TRBJ1-1; d_gene: -; abundance: -
CDR3aa: CSARIAGGPGELFF; CDR3nt: TGCAGTGCTAGAATAGCGGGAGGGCCCGGGGAGCTGTTTTTT; v_gene: TRBV20-1; j_gene: TRBJ2-2; d_gene: TRBD2; abundance: -
CDR3aa: CASSLQGAGELFF; CDR3nt: TGTGCCAGCAGCCTTCAGGGCGCCGGGGAGCTGTTTTTT; v_gene: TRBV2; j_gene: TRBJ2-2; d_gene: -; abundance: -
CDR3aa: CSARTLGQGYGYTF; CDR3nt: TGCAGTGCCCGTACCCTCGGGCAGGGTTATGGCTACACCTTC; v_gene: TRBV20-1; j_gene: TRBJ1-2; d_gene: -; abundance: -
CDR3aa: CSDDRGRGTEAFF; CDR3nt: TGCAGCGATGACAGGGGGAGAGGGACTGAAGCTTTCTTT; v_gene: TRBV29-1; j_gene: TRBJ1-1; d_gene: TRBD1; abundance: few
CDR3aa: CASRTGRDYGYTF; CDR3nt: TGTGCCAGCAGGACAGGGAGAGACTATGGCTACACCTTC; v_gene: TRBV28; j_gene: TRBJ1-2; d_gene: TRBD1; abundance: few
CDR3aa: CASSECHEQYF; CDR3nt: TGCGCCAGCAGTGAGTGTCACGAGCAGTACTTC; v_gene: TRBV10-1; j_gene: TRBJ2-7; d_gene: -; abundance: few
CDR3aa: CASSVGAGNTEAFF; CDR3nt: TGTGCCAGCAGCGTAGGGGCAGGAAACACTGAAGCTTTCTTT; v_gene: TRBV9; j_gene: TRBJ1-1; d_gene: -; abundance: -
CDR3aa: CASSSATGTGRLEQYF; CDR3nt: TGTGCCAGCAGCTCCGCCACCGGGACAGGGAGGCTCGAGCAGTACTTC; v_gene: TRBV7-9; j_gene: TRBJ2-7; d_gene: TRBD1; abundance: -
CDR3aa: CASSGDRATYGYTF; CDR3nt: TGTGCCAGCAGTGGGGACAGGGCGACCTATGGCTACACCTTC; v_gene: TRBV2; j_gene: TRBJ1-2; d_gene: TRBD1; abundance: -
CDR3aa: CASSLGQGAWDGYTF; CDR3nt: TGCGCCAGCAGCTTAGGACAGGGGGCTTGGGATGGCTACACCTTC; v_gene: TRBV5-1; j_gene: TRBJ1-2; d_gene: TRBD1; abundance: -
CDR3aa: CASSFLASLPQETQYF; CDR3nt: TGTGCCAGCAGCTTTCTGGCTAGCCTTCCCCAAGAGACCCAGTACTTC; v_gene: TRBV7-3; j_gene: TRBJ2-5; d_gene: -; abundance: few
CDR3aa: CASSSQSTGSEQYF; CDR3nt: TGTGCCAGCAGCTCGCAATCGACAGGGAGCGAGCAGTACTTC; v_gene: TRBV7-3; j_gene: TRBJ2-7; d_gene: TRBD1; abundance: -
CDR3aa: CASSYLIELSNQPQHF; CDR3nt: TGTGCCAGCAGTTACTTAATAGAACTTAGCAATCAGCCCCAGCATTTT; v_gene: TRBV2; j_gene: TRBJ1-5; d_gene: -; abundance: once
CDR3aa: CASSLRTANTEAFF; CDR3nt: TGTGCCAGTAGTCTACGGACAGCAAACACTGAAGCTTTCTTT; v_gene: TRBV19; j_gene: TRBJ1-1; d_gene: -; abundance: few
CDR3aa: CASSFSAYPQAFF; CDR3nt: TGTGCCAGCAGTTTCTCGGCATACCCACAAGCTTTCTTT; v_gene: TRBV27; j_gene: TRBJ1-1; d_gene: -; abundance: -
CDR3aa: CAISAGTGGGSQPQHF; CDR3nt: TGTGCCATCAGTGCGGGGACAGGGGGTGGAAGTCAGCCCCAGCATTTT; v_gene: TRBV10-3; j_gene: TRBJ1-5; d_gene: TRBD1; abundance: -
CDR3aa: CASSDGGSELFF; CDR3nt: TGTGCCAGCAGTGATGGGGGCTCGGAGCTGTTTTTT; v_gene: TRBV6-4; j_gene: TRBJ2-2; d_gene: -; abundance: few
CDR3aa: CASSQDLAGVRGAQYF; CDR3nt: TGTGCCAGCAGCCAAGACCTAGCGGGAGTAAGGGGGGCCCAGTACTTC; v_gene: TRBV9; j_gene: TRBJ2-7; d_gene: TRBD2; abundance: -
CDR3aa: CASRGGSGGAYEQYF; CDR3nt: TGTGCCAGCAGAGGGGGGTCGGGAGGGGCCTACGAGCAGTACTTC; v_gene: TRBV2; j_gene: TRBJ2-7; d_gene: TRBD2; abundance: -
CDR3aa: CASRNRDGGPNSPLHF; CDR3nt: TGTGCCAGCAGAAACCGGGACGGCGGGCCCAATTCACCCCTCCACTTT; v_gene: TRBV12-3/TRBV12-4; j_gene: TRBJ1-6; d_gene: -; abundance: -
CDR3aa: CASSSRTGATDEAFF; CDR3nt: TGTGCCAGCAGCTCTAGGACAGGGGCGACCGATGAAGCTTTCTTT; v_gene: TRBV7-6; j_gene: TRBJ1-1; d_gene: TRBD1; abundance: -
CDR3aa: CSARWVGGYEQYF; CDR3nt: TGCAGTGCTAGATGGGTGGGAGGTTACGAGCAGTACTTC; v_gene: TRBV20-1; j_gene: TRBJ2-7; d_gene: -; abundance: -